The rows below give T cell receptor beta chains drawn from one sample of a study of cytomegalovirus exposure and HLA in healthy donors. Clones were read by immunoSEQ multiplex PCR, and TCRdb kept only the in-frame ones, dropping some. The sample gives approximately 92,000 clones, around 71% of which show up once; around 8.4% is in the top ten. The sample was PBMCs. These receptors originate from a man in his 60s in good health and CMV-seronegative. Both conserved end residues are part of each CDR3. Fields, in order: V gene, D gene, J gene, CDR3 protein, CDR3 DNA. D genes are given only for firm matches.

v_gene: TRBV6-6
d_gene: TRBD2
j_gene: TRBJ2-1
CDR3aa: CASSYGEGYYNEQFF
CDR3nt: TGTGCCAGCAGTTACGGGGAGGGTTACTACAATGAGCAGTTCTTC

v_gene: TRBV6-5
d_gene: TRBD1
j_gene: TRBJ2-5
CDR3aa: CASGGQLQETQYF
CDR3nt: TGTGCCAGCGGGGGACAGCTCCAAGAGACCCAGTACTTC

v_gene: TRBV7-2
d_gene: TRBD1
j_gene: TRBJ2-7
CDR3aa: CASSQEAGGYEQYF
CDR3nt: TGTGCCAGCAGCCAGGAGGCAGGGGGCTACGAGCAGTACTTC

v_gene: TRBV6-5
d_gene: TRBD2
j_gene: TRBJ2-3
CDR3aa: CASSSGGGGSTDTQYF
CDR3nt: TGTGCCAGCAGTTCTGGCGGGGGGGGCAGCACAGATACGCAGTATTTT

v_gene: TRBV7-9
d_gene: TRBD1
j_gene: TRBJ2-7
CDR3aa: CASSPDRDEQYF
CDR3nt: TGTGCCAGCAGCCCCGACAGGGATGAGCAGTACTTC

v_gene: TRBV28
d_gene: -
j_gene: TRBJ2-7
CDR3aa: CASSPPSFYEQYF
CDR3nt: TGTGCCAGCAGTCCCCCCAGTTTCTACGAGCAGTACTTC

v_gene: TRBV5-4
d_gene: TRBD1
j_gene: TRBJ2-5
CDR3aa: CASSSQQGEGETQYF
CDR3nt: TGTGCCAGCAGCTCTCAACAGGGGGAAGGAGAGACCCAGTACTTC

v_gene: TRBV5-1
d_gene: -
j_gene: TRBJ2-1
CDR3aa: CASSRGHQKYNEQFF
CDR3nt: TGCGCCAGCAGCCGTGGACACCAAAAATACAATGAGCAGTTCTTC

v_gene: TRBV28
d_gene: TRBD2
j_gene: TRBJ2-7
CDR3aa: CASSLTAGGYEQYF
CDR3nt: TGTGCCAGCAGTTTAACCGCGGGAGGGTACGAGCAGTACTTC

v_gene: TRBV5-6
d_gene: TRBD2
j_gene: TRBJ2-1
CDR3aa: CASSPGTSGDNEQFF
CDR3nt: TGTGCCAGCAGCCCTGGGACTAGCGGCGACAATGAGCAGTTCTTC